These T cell receptor beta chains were read from a single sample in a study of cytomegalovirus exposure and HLA in healthy donors. Profiling relied on immunoSEQ multiplex PCR, and the TCRdb table lists in-frame clones only, not all of them. The table lists just over 150,000 clones, roughly 80% of them singletons. Sequenced input: PBMCs. Every receptor here comes from a man between 18 and 35 years old in good health and CMV-seronegative. CDR3s include the opening cysteine and the closing phenylalanine or tryptophan. The D gene is left open where the match is weak. Where a row states a size, it is once, few, many or the class of an expanded clone; other rows omit it.

j_gene: TRBJ1-5
d_gene: TRBD1
v_gene: TRBV14
abundance: .
CDR3aa: CASSQTGRGSFSNQPQHF
CDR3nt: TGTGCCAGCAGCCAGACAGGGCGCGGGTCGTTTAGCAATCAGCCCCAACATTTT

j_gene: TRBJ2-1
d_gene: TRBD2
v_gene: TRBV4-1
abundance: .
CDR3aa: CASSQDSGRVNEQFF
CDR3nt: TGCGCCAGCAGCCAAGATAGCGGGAGGGTGAATGAGCAGTTCTTC

j_gene: TRBJ2-1
d_gene: .
v_gene: TRBV30
abundance: .
CDR3aa: CAWSLGGLGEQFF
CDR3nt: TGTGCCTGGAGCCTAGGGGGTTTGGGTGAGCAGTTCTTC

j_gene: TRBJ2-7
d_gene: .
v_gene: TRBV5-1
abundance: .
CDR3aa: CASSLWWEAYEQYF
CDR3nt: TGCGCCAGCAGCTTGTGGTGGGAGGCCTACGAGCAGTACTTC

j_gene: TRBJ2-5
d_gene: TRBD2
v_gene: TRBV9
abundance: .
CDR3aa: CASTQGLAERETQYF
CDR3nt: TGTGCCAGCACCCAGGGACTAGCGGAAAGAGAGACCCAGTACTTC

j_gene: TRBJ2-2
d_gene: .
v_gene: TRBV5-4
abundance: .
CDR3aa: CASSLDPGGGTGELFF
CDR3nt: TGTGCCAGCAGCTTGGATCCGGGTGGTGGCACCGGGGAGCTGTTTTTT

j_gene: TRBJ2-3
d_gene: .
v_gene: TRBV19
abundance: .
CDR3aa: CASSFDTPPDTQYF
CDR3nt: TGTGCCAGTAGTTTCGACACGCCCCCAGATACGCAGTATTTT

j_gene: TRBJ2-1
d_gene: TRBD2
v_gene: TRBV11-2
abundance: .
CDR3aa: CASSLGGGAGGDEQFF
CDR3nt: TGTGCCAGCAGCTTAGGGGGGGGAGCGGGAGGTGATGAGCAGTTCTTC

j_gene: TRBJ2-1
d_gene: TRBD1
v_gene: TRBV19
abundance: .
CDR3aa: CASSIGTGGYNEQFF
CDR3nt: TGTGCCAGTAGTATCGGGACAGGGGGCTACAATGAGCAGTTCTTC

j_gene: TRBJ2-1
d_gene: .
v_gene: TRBV6-1
abundance: .
CDR3aa: CASSEPNEQFF
CDR3nt: TGTGCCAGCAGTGAACCTAATGAGCAGTTCTTC

j_gene: TRBJ1-5
d_gene: .
v_gene: TRBV10-3
abundance: .
CDR3aa: CAPEGENSNQPQHF
CDR3nt: TGTGCCCCAGAGGGGGAAAATAGCAATCAGCCCCAGCATTTT

j_gene: TRBJ2-1
d_gene: .
v_gene: TRBV7-3
abundance: once
CDR3aa: CASSGGGVSNEQFF
CDR3nt: TGTGCCAGCAGCGGAGGGGGGGTTTCCAATGAGCAGTTCTTC

j_gene: TRBJ2-7
d_gene: .
v_gene: TRBV9
abundance: .
CDR3aa: CASSVGPSGEQYF
CDR3nt: TGTGCCAGCAGCGTAGGTCCGTCGGGAGAGCAGTACTTC

j_gene: TRBJ2-2
d_gene: TRBD2
v_gene: TRBV4-1
abundance: .
CDR3aa: CASSQRLAGAAGELFF
CDR3nt: TGCGCCAGCAGCCAACGACTAGCGGGAGCCGCCGGGGAGCTGTTTTTT

j_gene: TRBJ2-7
d_gene: TRBD2
v_gene: TRBV30
abundance: .
CDR3aa: CAWSPTPLAGEQYF
CDR3nt: TGTGCCTGGAGTCCCACGCCTCTAGCGGGCGAGCAGTACTTC

j_gene: TRBJ2-7
d_gene: .
v_gene: TRBV21-1
abundance: .
CDR3aa: CVFKLGLAGAPSYEQYF
CDR3nt: TGTGTCTTCAAACTCGGACTAGCGGGAGCTCCCTCCTACGAGCAGTACTTC

j_gene: TRBJ1-1
d_gene: .
v_gene: TRBV7-9
abundance: .
CDR3aa: CASVTGNTEAFF
CDR3nt: TGTGCCTCAGTTACAGGGAACACTGAAGCTTTCTTT

j_gene: TRBJ2-4
d_gene: .
v_gene: TRBV7-2
abundance: .
CDR3aa: CASSPQTVTKNIQYF
CDR3nt: TGTGCCAGCAGCCCCCAGACAGTGACCAAAAACATTCAGTACTTC

j_gene: TRBJ2-2
d_gene: .
v_gene: TRBV7-9
abundance: .
CDR3aa: CSSSLYTGELFF
CDR3nt: TGTTCCAGCAGCTTATATACCGGGGAGCTGTTTTTT

j_gene: TRBJ2-7
d_gene: .
v_gene: TRBV5-1
abundance: .
CDR3aa: CASSLAGDTSYEQYF
CDR3nt: TGCGCCAGCAGCTTGGCCGGCGACACCTCCTACGAGCAGTACTTC

j_gene: TRBJ1-1
d_gene: .
v_gene: TRBV4-1
abundance: .
CDR3aa: CASRGGDTEAFF
CDR3nt: TGCGCCAGCAGGGGGGGGGACACTGAAGCTTTCTTT

j_gene: TRBJ2-5
d_gene: TRBD2
v_gene: TRBV28
abundance: .
CDR3aa: CASSLTGTSGAETQYF
CDR3nt: TGTGCCAGCAGTCTAACCGGGACTAGCGGGGCGGAGACCCAGTACTTC

j_gene: TRBJ1-2
d_gene: TRBD1
v_gene: TRBV4-3
abundance: .
CDR3aa: CASSQDRGIANYGYTF
CDR3nt: TGCGCCAGCAGCCAAGACAGGGGGATTGCTAACTATGGCTACACCTTC

j_gene: TRBJ1-2
d_gene: .
v_gene: TRBV5-4
abundance: .
CDR3aa: CASSAGTTGPGGYTF
CDR3nt: TGTGCCAGCAGCGCGGGCACCACAGGGCCGGGCGGCTACACCTTC

j_gene: TRBJ2-2
d_gene: .
v_gene: TRBV5-1
abundance: .
CDR3aa: CASPTPNTGELFF
CDR3nt: TGCGCCAGTCCGACACCAAACACCGGGGAGCTGTTTTTT

j_gene: TRBJ1-1
d_gene: .
v_gene: TRBV5-5
abundance: .
CDR3aa: CASSLAPTLNTEAFF
CDR3nt: TGTGCCAGCAGCTTGGCACCGACTCTGAACACTGAAGCTTTCTTT

j_gene: TRBJ2-6
d_gene: TRBD1
v_gene: TRBV9
abundance: .
CDR3aa: CASSAPPGTGFSGANVLTF
CDR3nt: TGTGCCAGCAGTGCCCCCCCCGGGACAGGGTTCTCTGGGGCCAACGTCCTGACTTTC

j_gene: TRBJ2-5
d_gene: TRBD1
v_gene: TRBV5-1
abundance: .
CDR3aa: CASRLETGARGTQYF
CDR3nt: TGCGCCAGCAGATTAGAGACAGGGGCACGAGGGACCCAGTACTTC

j_gene: TRBJ1-5
d_gene: .
v_gene: TRBV29-1
abundance: .
CDR3aa: CSVEPPWPQHF
CDR3nt: TGCAGCGTTGAACCCCCATGGCCCCAGCATTTT

j_gene: TRBJ1-5
d_gene: TRBD1
v_gene: TRBV30
abundance: .
CDR3aa: CAWRKGAGNQPQHF
CDR3nt: TGTGCCTGGAGAAAGGGGGCCGGCAATCAGCCCCAGCATTTT

j_gene: TRBJ2-7
d_gene: .
v_gene: TRBV30
abundance: .
CDR3aa: CAWSVTPRTTPAYEQYF
CDR3nt: TGTGCCTGGAGTGTAACCCCCCGGACTACCCCCGCCTACGAGCAGTACTTC

j_gene: TRBJ2-2
d_gene: .
v_gene: TRBV6-4
abundance: few
CDR3aa: CASSDGGEAGELFF
CDR3nt: TGTGCCAGCAGTGATGGGGGCGAAGCCGGGGAGCTGTTTTTT

j_gene: TRBJ1-4
d_gene: .
v_gene: TRBV5-1
abundance: .
CDR3aa: CASRLGTVEGEKLFF
CDR3nt: TGCGCCAGCAGGCTCGGGACGGTGGAGGGGGAAAAACTGTTTTTT

j_gene: TRBJ2-7
d_gene: .
v_gene: TRBV28
abundance: .
CDR3aa: CASRTADHEQYF
CDR3nt: TGTGCCAGCAGAACAGCGGACCACGAGCAGTACTTC

j_gene: TRBJ1-2
d_gene: .
v_gene: TRBV7-2
abundance: few
CDR3aa: CASSLVTGSGGYTF
CDR3nt: TGTGCCAGCAGCTTAGTTACAGGGTCAGGCGGCTACACCTTC

j_gene: TRBJ2-7
d_gene: .
v_gene: TRBV2
abundance: .
CDR3aa: CASSEALESVHSGVYEQYF
CDR3nt: TGTGCCAGCAGTGAAGCGCTAGAATCAGTCCACTCCGGGGTCTACGAGCAGTACTTC

j_gene: TRBJ1-2
d_gene: TRBD1
v_gene: TRBV6-5
abundance: .
CDR3aa: CASSPYSGTAYGYTF
CDR3nt: TGTGCCAGCAGTCCCTACTCCGGGACAGCTTATGGCTACACCTTC

j_gene: TRBJ2-7
d_gene: .
v_gene: TRBV5-1
abundance: once
CDR3aa: CASSAGWGGREQYF
CDR3nt: TGCGCCAGCAGCGCCGGGTGGGGGGGCAGGGAGCAGTACTTC

j_gene: TRBJ2-7
d_gene: TRBD2
v_gene: TRBV11-2
abundance: .
CDR3aa: CASSSVSGIVSYEQYF
CDR3nt: TGTGCCAGCAGCTCAGTAAGCGGGATTGTATCCTACGAGCAGTACTTC

j_gene: TRBJ1-5
d_gene: .
v_gene: TRBV5-8
abundance: .
CDR3aa: CASSRTWGDGNQPQHF
CDR3nt: TGTGCCAGCAGCAGAACTTGGGGGGATGGCAATCAGCCCCAGCATTTT

j_gene: TRBJ2-7
d_gene: TRBD2
v_gene: TRBV15
abundance: .
CDR3aa: CATSRDSGGVAAYEQYF
CDR3nt: TGTGCCACCAGCAGAGATTCGGGGGGGGTAGCGGCCTACGAGCAGTACTTC

j_gene: TRBJ2-1
d_gene: TRBD1
v_gene: TRBV11-3
abundance: .
CDR3aa: CASSGWTGGNHEQFF
CDR3nt: TGTGCCAGCAGCGGGTGGACAGGGGGTAACCATGAGCAGTTCTTC

j_gene: TRBJ2-7
d_gene: TRBD1
v_gene: TRBV6-1
abundance: once
CDR3aa: CASSETTGKDEQYF
CDR3nt: TGTGCCAGCAGTGAAACGACAGGGAAGGACGAGCAGTACTTC

j_gene: TRBJ2-1
d_gene: .
v_gene: TRBV5-1
abundance: .
CDR3aa: CASSLSVSYNEQFF
CDR3nt: TGCGCCAGCAGCTTGTCCGTATCCTACAATGAGCAGTTCTTC

j_gene: TRBJ2-7
d_gene: .
v_gene: TRBV9
abundance: .
CDR3aa: CASSPGHLYEQYF
CDR3nt: TGTGCCAGCAGCCCAGGACACTTATACGAGCAGTACTTC

j_gene: TRBJ2-1
d_gene: TRBD2
v_gene: TRBV28
abundance: .
CDR3aa: CASSLTSGTKNEQFF
CDR3nt: TGTGCCAGCAGTTTAACTAGCGGGACGAAAAATGAGCAGTTCTTC

j_gene: TRBJ2-3
d_gene: TRBD1
v_gene: TRBV10-2
abundance: once
CDR3aa: CASRNRGPTDTQYF
CDR3nt: TGCGCCAGCAGGAACAGGGGTCCGACAGATACGCAGTATTTT

j_gene: TRBJ2-7
d_gene: TRBD2
v_gene: TRBV19
abundance: .
CDR3aa: CASSARDYTGEQYF
CDR3nt: TGTGCCAGTAGTGCCCGGGACTACACTGGGGAGCAGTACTTC

j_gene: TRBJ2-7
d_gene: .
v_gene: TRBV2
abundance: once
CDR3aa: CASSAGTHYEQYF
CDR3nt: TGTGCCAGCAGTGCGGGGACACATTACGAGCAGTACTTC

j_gene: TRBJ1-2
d_gene: TRBD1
v_gene: TRBV29-1
abundance: .
CDR3aa: CSVTDRGYFGGYTF
CDR3nt: TGCAGCGTTACGGACAGGGGTTATTTCGGGGGCTACACCTTC

j_gene: TRBJ1-1
d_gene: .
v_gene: TRBV9
abundance: once
CDR3aa: CASSVLGEPEAFF
CDR3nt: TGTGCCAGCAGCGTATTAGGGGAACCCGAAGCTTTCTTT